These 24 T cell receptor beta chains originate from one sample sequenced in a study of cytotoxic CD8 clonotypes in ibrutinib-treated CLL. Some clones are missing from TCRdb's copy, which holds only in-frame ones; the method was immunoSEQ multiplex PCR. Counted here are tens of thousands of clones, around 81% occurring once; the ten biggest clones make up 6% to 9%. Sequences were derived from PBMCs, sampled at disease progression, from a patient treated with ibrutinib. The receptors shown here come from a human donor with chronic lymphocytic leukemia.

The chain joins TRBV18 to TRBJ1-2; D may be TRBD1 (5 bases). Germline V lookup: CDR1 KGHSH, CDR2 LQKENI. The CDR3 loop spans 14 amino acids. V gave up 5 bases and J gave up 6 bases, with 16 bases separating them. CDR3 nucleotide sequence: TGTGCCAGCTCATCGGGCATCCAGGGAAATGGCTACACCTTC. Amino acids: CASSSGIQGNGYTF.

This clone was counted between two and nine times. The J gene is TRBJ2-3, the V gene TRBV18; 10 nucleotides align to TRBD2. Trimming removed 1 base from V and 0 bases from J; junction bases left unmatched: 13. Germline CDR1 KGHSH, CDR2 LQKENI. The CDR3 covers 20 residues. The CDR3 bases are TGTGCCAGCTCACCACGGAATGTTCTAGCGGGGGCCCGTAGCACAGATACGCAGTATTTT. Its translation is CASSPRNVLAGARSTDTQYF.

This sequence joins TRBV7-6 and TRBJ2-2; weak D call: TRBD2 (5 bases). The CDR3 sequence is 15 residues long. Trimming removed 8 bases at V and 6 bases at J, with 19 bases between. Germline V gene data show CDR1 as SGHVS and CDR2 as FNYEAQ. CDR3 sequence reads: CASEVSETPSGELFF. The CDR3 nucleotides are TGTGCCAGCGAAGTTAGCGAGACTCCGTCCGGGGAGCTGTTTTTT. Full variable domain (remainder filled in from reference TRBV7-6 and TRBJ2-2): GAGVSQSPRYKVTKRGQDVALRCDPISGHVSLYWYRQALGQGPEFLTYFNYEAQQDKSGLPNDRFSAERPEGSISTLTIQRTEQRDSAMYRCASEVSETPSGELFFGEGSRLTVL.

This clone was detected only a few times. The V call is TRBV6-4, the J call TRBJ1-2; unclear D gene. Trimming removed 6 bases from V and 1 base from J, with 12 bases in between. Germline V gene sequence: CDR1 MRHNA, CDR2 SNTAGT. The length of the CDR3 is 14 residues. The CDR3 nucleotides are TGTGCCAGCAGAGGCCCGGACGGTAACTATGGCTACACCTTC. Its protein product is CASRGPDGNYGYTF.

The chain is built from TRBV29-1 and TRBJ2-7, with D unclear. Germline V gives CDR1 SQVTM, CDR2 ANQGSEA. The CDR3 is 13 residues long. V lost 3 bases and J lost 2, with 11 bases in between. CDR3 DNA: TGCAGCGTTGAGCTTGCTGGGGCCTACGAGCAGTACTTC. Translation: CSVELAGAYEQYF.

The chain recombines TRBV28 with TRBJ1-2; tentative D call: TRBD1 (5 bases). The CDR3 extends over 13 amino acids. Germline CDR1 MDHEN, CDR2 SYDVKM. Trimming shortened V by 8 bases and J by 4 bases, and 14 bases separated the two germline ends. The DNA of the CDR3 is TGTGCCAGCGGGGAGGGACGGATCTATGGCTACACCTTC. This codes for CASGEGRIYGYTF.

The chain is built from TRBV5-1 and TRBJ1-2; no clear D gene. The CDR3 has 14 residues. Germline CDR1 and CDR2: SGHRS and YFSETQ. The germline V and J ends were trimmed by 7 bases and 2 bases, with 15 bases remaining between them. The CDR3 coding sequence is TGCGCCAGCTCCCCCTTTGGGCAGAACTATGGCTACACCTTC. Its protein product is CASSPFGQNYGYTF.

V usage is TRBV6-4 and J usage is TRBJ2-1; D possibly corresponds to TRBD1 (5 bases). The germline V and J ends were trimmed by 3 bases and 5 bases, with 5 bases remaining between them. This CDR3 contains 12 residues. The germline V gene encodes CDR1 MRHNA and CDR2 SNTAGT. CDR3 amino acids: CASSEGDNEQFF. As DNA, the CDR3 is TGTGCCAGCAGTGAAGGGGACAATGAGCAGTTCTTC.

The V and J genes are TRBV18 and TRBJ2-1, with D possibly TRBD1 on 7 matching bases. The CDR3 length is 16 residues. Trimming cost V 4 bases and J 4 bases, with 17 bases left between them. Germline assignment: CDR1 KGHSH and CDR2 LQKENI. The CDR3: CASSRDRAGGYNEQFF. The CDR3 DNA is TGTGCCAGCTCACGTGACAGAGCAGGGGGGTACAATGAGCAGTTCTTC.

This chain uses TRBV18 with TRBJ2-5, with 13 bases aligning to TRBD2. J gave up 5 bases and V 6 bases, and 9 bases lay outside the gene matches. The CDR3 loop spans 16 amino acids. Germline CDR1 and CDR2: KGHSH and LQKENI. Here the CDR3 reads CASSLRTSGSGETQYF. CDR3 nucleotide sequence: TGTGCCAGCTCCCTCCGGACTAGCGGGAGCGGGGAGACCCAGTACTTC.

The V gene is TRBV19, the J gene TRBJ1-5, with D unclear. The V gene lost 2 bases and the J gene lost 7 bases, with 6 bases spanning the gap. Per germline, CDR1 LNHDA and CDR2 SQIVND (reference sequence). The CDR3 consists of 12 residues. The DNA of the CDR3 is TGTGCCAGTAGTATACTTCCACAGCCCCAGCATTTT. It is translated as CASSILPQPQHF.

The chain has TRBV18 and TRBJ1-4, with a weak D call TRBD1 (5 bases). The V end was cut by 1 base, the J end by 2 bases, with 11 bases between. CDR1 and CDR2 from the germline V gene are KGHSH and LQKENI. The CDR3 is made up of 16 amino acids. DNA for the CDR3: TGTGCCAGCTCACCACAGCAGGGTTCGACTAATGAAAAACTGTTTTTT. This gives the protein CASSPQQGSTNEKLFF. Full variable domain (outside the CDR3, taken from reference TRBV18 and TRBJ1-4): NAGVMQNPRHLVRRRGQEARLRCSPMKGHSHVYWYRQLPEEGLKFMVYLQKENIIDESGMPKERFSAEFPKEGPSILRIQQVVRGDSAAYFCASSPQQGSTNEKLFFGSGTQLSVL.

J is TRBJ2-1 and V is TRBV9; possibly TRBD1 for D (6 bases). The germline V gene has CDR1 SGDLS and CDR2 YYNGEE. The CDR3 contains 15 residues. V was shortened by 0 bases and J by 1 base, with 8 bases between the two germline ends. The CDR3 bases are TGTGCCAGCAGCGTAGCGGACAGATCCTACAATGAGCAGTTCTTC. This encodes CASSVADRSYNEQFF.

The V call is TRBV5-5, the J call TRBJ2-7; a possible D gene is TRBD1 (5 bases). The CDR3 loop spans 15 amino acids. CDR1 and CDR2 (germline): SGHKS, YYEKEE (reference sequence). Trimming removed 0 bases at V and 4 bases at J, with 14 bases between. The CDR3 nucleotides are TGTGCCAGCAGCTTGGGGGGCCTGACCTTATACGAGCAGTACTTC. This translates into CASSLGGLTLYEQYF. The whole variable domain, filled in from reference TRBV5-5 and TRBJ2-7, reads DAGVTQSPTHLIKTRGQQVTLRCSPISGHKSVSWYQQVLGQGPQFIFQYYEKEERGRGNFPDRFSARQFPNYSSELNVNALLLGDSALYLCASSLGGLTLYEQYFGPGTRLTVT.

The J gene is TRBJ2-5, the V gene TRBV29-1; D is possibly TRBD2 (5 bases). The V end was cut by 5 bases, the J end by 4 bases, with 14 bases between. CDR1 and CDR2 from the germline V gene are SQVTM and ANQGSEA. The CDR3 is 13 amino acids. CDR3 residues: CSVIGIPVETQYF. CDR3 in DNA: TGCAGCGTTATCGGGATCCCAGTAGAGACCCAGTACTTC.

This chain joins TRBV11-3 and TRBJ2-1, with TRBD1 identical over 9 bases. The CDR3 loop spans 15 amino acids. J lost 4 bases, V lost 0 bases, and 1 base had no gene match. Germline CDR1 SGHNT, CDR2 YENEEA. The CDR3 bases are TGTGCCAGCAGCTTAGAGACAGGGGGGTACAATGAGCAGTTCTTC. Amino acid sequence: CASSLETGGYNEQFF.

The chain couples TRBV6-1 to TRBJ2-5, with 8 nucleotides matching TRBD1. Losses at the gene ends were 1 base for V and 2 bases for J; bases not matched to a gene: 9. Germline V gene lookup returns CDR1 MNHNS and CDR2 SASEGT. This CDR3 region has 17 residues. The CDR3 DNA reads as TGTGCCAGCAGTGAAGTAGGACAGGGACTGATACAAGAGACCCAGTACTTC. Its protein product is CASSEVGQGLIQETQYF.

The sample holds one count of this clone. V is TRBV7-6 and J is TRBJ2-6; TRBD1 aligns across 10 bases. The CDR3 covers 22 residues. The J segment lost 0 bases and the V segment lost 6 bases, leaving 20 bases of the junction unmatched. Germline CDR1 SGHVS, CDR2 FNYEAQ. In DNA form, the CDR3 reads TGTGCCAGCAGGTTGGGGTCCGGGACAGGGGTGACGAGAAGCTCTGGGGCCAACGTCCTGACTTTC. The encoded protein is CASRLGSGTGVTRSSGANVLTF.

This clone was seen a handful of times. The chain couples TRBV7-9 to TRBJ1-2; D possibly corresponds to TRBD1 (5 bases). The CDR3 is 13 amino acids. Trimming removed 5 bases from V and 7 bases from J, with 14 bases in between. The germline gives CDR1 SEHNR, CDR2 FQNEAQ (reference sequence). In DNA form, the CDR3 reads TGTGCCAGCAGCAAACGCGGGGGAGGTGGCTACACCTTC. This encodes CASSKRGGGGYTF.

The chain employs TRBV29-1 and TRBJ1-1, with D perhaps TRBD1 (5 bases). In germline, CDR1 is SQVTM, CDR2 ANQGSEA. V dropped 0 bases and J dropped 0 bases, with 11 bases sitting between them. The CDR3 runs to 15 residues. CDR3 bases: TGCAGCGTTGAAGATTGGGGGGAATTGAACACTGAAGCTTTCTTT. This gives the protein CSVEDWGELNTEAFF.

This sequence joins TRBV15 and TRBJ1-2, with D unclear. Germline lookup yields CDR1 LNHNV and CDR2 YYDKDF (reference sequence). Trimming cost V 1 base and J 2 bases, with 5 bases left between them. This CDR3 is 13 amino acids long. The CDR3 DNA reads TGTGCCACCAGCAGAGCGGGGAACTATGGCTACACCTTC. Translated: CATSRAGNYGYTF.

The chain links TRBV10-3 to TRBJ2-7; no firm D call. This CDR3 spans 15 amino acids. Germline V gene sequence: CDR1 ENHRY, CDR2 SYGVKD. V was pared by 3 bases and J by 2 bases, with 14 bases between. CDR3 sequence reads: CAISDGSLGTYEQYF. CDR3 nucleotide sequence: TGTGCCATCAGTGACGGTTCTTTAGGCACCTACGAGCAGTACTTC.

The rearrangement joins TRBV7-9 to TRBJ1-1, with 10 bases identical to TRBD1. Germline CDR1 SEHNR, CDR2 FQNEAQ (reference sequence). The CDR3 covers 14 residues. J gave up 6 bases and V 3 bases, and 4 bases lay outside the gene matches. CDR3 sequence: CASSFRQGASEAFF. CDR3 bases: TGTGCCAGCAGCTTTCGACAGGGGGCTTCTGAAGCTTTCTTT.

The J gene is TRBJ2-3, the V gene TRBV30, with unresolved D. CDR1 and CDR2 (germline): GTSNPN, SVGIG (reference sequence). The germline V and J ends were trimmed by 0 bases and 7 bases, with 5 bases remaining between them. The CDR3 sequence is 11 residues long. The CDR3 here is CAWSVKNTQYF. The CDR3 DNA reads as TGTGCCTGGAGTGTAAAAAATACGCAGTATTTT.